These 5 T cell receptor beta chains came from one sample sequenced in a study of breast tumors, draining lymph nodes, adjacent tissues. MiXCR, applied by TCRdb to the multiplex PCR reads, yields one record per CDR3 protein. Here the sample spans roughly 110,000 distinct CDR3 sequences, under 40% being singletons. Axillary draining lymph nodes of breast cancer patients supplied the node samples. Sample: axillary lymph node tissue. The source of these receptors is a female donor with breast cancer. Some clones in this sample may be carry-over from other donors' samples.

The chain is built from TRBV2 and TRBJ2-5; D ambiguous. Germline V CDR1 and CDR2: SNHLY, FYNNEI. CDR3 length: 11 amino acids. CDR3 amino acids: CVQVVQETQYF. CDR3 sequence (DNA): TGTGTTCAGGTGGTCCAAGAGACCCAGTACTTC.

This clonotype was seen a handful of times. V is TRBV18 and J is TRBJ2-1; the D gene could be TRBD1 or TRBD2 (6 bases each). The CDR3 has 16 residues. CDR1 KGHSH and CDR2 LQKENI come from the germline V gene. Trimming took off 4 bases at V and 2 bases at J, with 15 bases between the two ends. The CDR3 spells CASSLNRGQAYNEQFF. For the CDR3, the DNA is TGTGCCAGCTCACTCAACCGGGGGCAAGCCTACAATGAGCAGTTCTTC.

This clonotype has a count of ten or more. V usage is TRBV19 and J usage is TRBJ2-7, with TRBD2 matching 7 bases. The CDR3 is 13 amino acids. Trimming cost V 5 bases and J 4 bases; bases outside gene matches: 5. The germline gives CDR1 LNHDA, CDR2 SQIVND (reference sequence). In nucleotides, the CDR3 is TGTGCCAGTAGTGCGGGGGAGCGGTACGAGCAGTACTTC. It specifies CASSAGERYEQYF. The full variable domain, completed using reference TRBV19 and TRBJ2-7, is DGGITQSPKYLFRKEGQNVTLSCEQNLNHDAMYWYRQDPGQGLRLIYYSQIVNDFQKGDIAEGYSVSREKKESFPLTVTSAQKNPTAFYLCASSAGERYEQYFGPGTRLTVT.

There are a few counts of this clonotype. The rearrangement links TRBV19 to TRBJ1-1; 11 nucleotides agree with TRBD1. J gave up 3 bases and V 5 bases, and 14 bases lay outside the gene matches. The germline gives CDR1 LNHDA, CDR2 SQIVND (reference sequence). This CDR3 has 18 residues. CDR3 in DNA: TGTGCCAGTAGTCTAATCGCCGGGACAGGGGGTTCGTACACTGAAGCTTTCTTT. This codes for CASSLIAGTGGSYTEAFF.

This clonotype was counted a few times. For the CDR3, the DNA is TGTGCCAGCTCACCGTTCCCGGGACTAGCGGGAGAGTCGTACAATGAGCAGTTCTTC. Amino acids: CASSPFPGLAGESYNEQFF. This rearrangement joins TRBV18 to TRBJ2-1, with TRBD2 identical over 14 bases. Germline V gene lookup returns CDR1 KGHSH and CDR2 LQKENI. The ends lost 3 bases at V and 4 bases at J; junction bases unmatched: 11. This CDR3 has 19 amino acids.